A single sample is the source of the 3 T cell receptor beta chains below, sequenced in a study of T cells after yellow fever vaccination. TCRdb used MiXCR to reprocess the 5' RACE reads, holding one entry per CDR3 protein. The data hold 550,000 or so distinct CDR3 sequences, with roughly 19% observed a single time. The sequencing here drew on PBMCs, taken 15 days after the yellow fever booster vaccination. The origin of the receptors is a man aged 25-45 years who received the YFV17D yellow fever vaccine.

The chain recombines TRBV7-9 with TRBJ2-1; 10 positions agree with TRBD2. The V and J ends lost 2 bases and 8 bases, in that order; junction bases with no gene match: 12. Per germline, CDR1 SEHNR and CDR2 FQNEAQ (reference sequence). The CDR3 totals 17 residues. This chain's CDR3 is CASSLWGQREGQDEQFF. The CDR3 nucleotides read TGTGCCAGCAGCTTATGGGGCCAGCGGGAGGGCCAGGATGAGCAGTTCTTC.

This clonotype has a handful of counts. The gene calls are TRBV25-1 and TRBJ2-2; 7 bases are a match to TRBD2. V lost 2 bases to trimming and J lost 5 bases; unmatched junction nucleotides: 5. The CDR3 covers 15 residues. CDR1 MGHDK and CDR2 SYGVNS come from the germline V gene. CDR3 sequence: CASSEPKRGTGELFF. CDR3 DNA sequence: TGTGCCAGCAGTGAACCAAAGCGGGGTACCGGGGAGCTGTTTTTT.

The chain has TRBV7-3 and TRBJ2-3; D is unresolved. V lost 2 bases and J lost 2, with 11 bases in between. The CDR3 has 15 residues. Germline loops: CDR1 SGHTA, CDR2 FQGTGA. Here the CDR3 reads CASSLSGPATDTQYF. The CDR3 bases are TGTGCCAGCAGCTTATCCGGGCCGGCCACAGATACGCAGTATTTT.